Following are 31 T cell receptor beta chains from one sample sequenced in a study of human T cells and chemical hapten exposure. In TCRdb, the RACE reads were re-called with MiXCR into one record per CDR3 protein. The table includes about 400,000 distinct CDR3 sequences, over 6% detected once. Stated time point: patch test 2, 6 weeks after DPC sensitization. Treatment here: therapeutic diphenylcyclopropenone sensitization with weekly scalp DPC. The specimen was whole blood, collected in connection with sensitization to the hapten diphenylcyclopropenone (DPC). These TCRs come from a woman aged 18-35 years with alopecia areata. Some clones in this sample may be carry-over from other donors' samples.

The sample holds many counts of this clonotype. This rearrangement joins TRBV28 to TRBJ2-3, with D perhaps matching TRBD1 (6 bases). V was clipped by 7 bases and J by 2 bases, with 10 bases between them. The CDR3 extends over 13 amino acids. Germline assignment: CDR1 MDHEN and CDR2 SYDVKM. The CDR3 DNA is TGTGCCAGCAATGGACAGAACACAGATACGCAGTATTTT. Amino acid sequence: CASNGQNTDTQYF.

This chain uses TRBV20-1 with TRBJ2-7, with TRBD1 matching over 7 bases. The CDR3 is made up of 14 amino acids. From germline, CDR1 is DFQATT and CDR2 SNEGSKA (reference sequence). The J segment lost 0 bases and the V segment lost 6 bases, leaving 8 bases of the junction unmatched. In DNA, the CDR3 is TGCAGTGCCCCGGACAGGTTGAGCTCCTACGAGCAGTACTTC. This gives the protein CSAPDRLSSYEQYF.

This clonotype was found a few times. The chain is built from TRBV7-3 and TRBJ2-3; 11 nucleotides line up with TRBD2. Germline values: CDR1 SGHTA, CDR2 FQGTGA. V was clipped by 1 base and J by 2 bases; unmatched bases: 2. The CDR3 sequence is 16 residues long. The CDR3 loop reads CASSLKTSGATDTQYF. CDR3 bases: TGTGCCAGCAGCTTAAAGACTAGCGGGGCCACAGATACGCAGTATTTT.

There are many counts of this clonotype. The rearrangement joins TRBV18 to TRBJ1-1; D remains ambiguous. V lost 3 bases to trimming and J lost 1 base, with 6 bases between them. Germline lookup yields CDR1 KGHSH and CDR2 LQKENI. CDR3 size: 13 residues. The CDR3 sequence: CASSPPKNTEAFF. CDR3 nucleotides: TGTGCCAGCTCACCCCCGAAGAACACTGAAGCTTTCTTT.

The rearrangement links TRBV3-1 to TRBJ1-1; D ambiguous. Trimming removed 0 bases at V and 7 bases at J, with 12 bases between. Germline-derived CDR1 and CDR2 are LGHDT and YNNKEL (reference sequence). CDR3 size: 14 residues. The chain's CDR3 is CASSQDFGSFEAFF. Here the CDR3 DNA reads TGTGCCAGCAGCCAAGATTTTGGCAGCTTTGAAGCTTTCTTT. The variable domain in full, with the rest retrieved from reference TRBV3-1 and TRBJ1-1, is DTAVSQTPKYLVTQMGNDKSIKCEQNLGHDTMYWYKQDSKKFLKIMFSYNNKELIINETVPNRFSPKSPDKAHLNLHINSLELGDSAVYFCASSQDFGSFEAFFGQGTRLTVV.

This clonotype showed up many times. The chain is built from TRBV7-2 and TRBJ2-3, with D unresolved. The CDR3 covers 14 residues. V was cut by 5 bases and J by 3 bases, with 12 bases left in between. The germline CDR1 and CDR2 sequences are SGHTA and FQGNSA. The CDR3 is CASSPAHGTDTQYF. The CDR3, as DNA: TGTGCCAGCAGCCCTGCCCACGGGACAGATACGCAGTATTTT.

Comments on this clonotype: This may arise from a read error, as a much more abundant clone is one base away. This chain links TRBV9 with TRBJ1-6, with no clear D. The CDR3 consists of 15 residues. The germline V gene has CDR1 SGDLS and CDR2 YYNGEE. The V end lost 3 bases, the J end lost 2 bases, and 9 bases lay between the germline ends. This CDR3 reads CASSDTQAYNSPLHF. The DNA for the CDR3 is TGTGCCAGCAGCGACACCCAAGCCTATAATTCACCCCTCCACTTT.

This clonotype has more than one count but fewer than ten. This rearrangement joins TRBV6-5 to TRBJ1-1, with TRBD1 as a possible D gene (6 bases). The CDR3 contains 15 residues. Trimming removed 0 bases from V and 9 bases from J, with 17 bases in between. CDR1 and CDR2 from the germline V gene are MNHEY and SVGAGI. DNA for the CDR3: TGTGCCAGCAGTTACTCCGTAGGGGGGCAGGGTAAAGCTTTCTTT. Translated, it gives CASSYSVGGQGKAFF.

J is TRBJ2-1 and V is TRBV18; 7 bases are shared with TRBD1. CDR1 is KGHSH and CDR2 is LQKENI in the germline V gene. The CDR3 consists of 15 residues. The ends lost 2 bases at V and 8 bases at J; junction bases unmatched: 9. The CDR3 region has the DNA TGTGCCAGCTCACCAATGGTACAGGGGAGCGATGAGCAGTTCTTC. It codes for CASSPMVQGSDEQFF.

V and J are TRBV10-3 and TRBJ2-2; 10 nucleotides match TRBD2. The junction had 11 bases not matched to a gene; V was cut back by 5 bases and J by 5 bases. The CDR3 sequence is 17 residues long. Looked up from germline, CDR1 is ENHRY and CDR2 is SYGVKD. The CDR3 nucleotides are TGTGCCATCAGTCCCTCAGGAGCGGGGGGGCCTACCGGGGAGCTGTTTTTT. Encoded protein: CAISPSGAGGPTGELFF.

This clonotype has at least ten counts. The chain links TRBV7-2 to TRBJ2-4; D not certain. V lost 0 bases to trimming and J lost 0 bases, with 3 bases between them. CDR3 length equals 14 residues. Germline-derived CDR1 and CDR2 are SGHTA and FQGNSA. DNA of the CDR3: TGTGCCAGCAGCTTAGCGCTAGCCAAAAACATTCAGTACTTC. It translates to CASSLALAKNIQYF.

This clonotype was found a few times. The chain has TRBV4-1 and TRBJ1-5; possibly TRBD1 for D (5 bases). The CDR3 loop spans 16 amino acids. Trimming pared 3 bases from V and 2 bases from J, leaving 14 bases between. Germline CDR1 and CDR2: MGHRA and YSYEKL. The CDR3 coding sequence is TGCGCCAGCAGCCAGACGGGCAGGGAGGGCAATCAGCCCCAGCATTTT. This translates into CASSQTGREGNQPQHF.

This clonotype was counted a few times. V and J are TRBV6-1 and TRBJ2-3, with 9 bases fitting TRBD1. Looked up from germline, CDR1 is MNHNS and CDR2 is SASEGT. The trim removed 4 bases at V and 3 bases at J, leaving 2 bases unmatched. The CDR3 is made up of 14 amino acids. The CDR3 spells CASSGDRETDTQYF. The CDR3 region has the DNA TGTGCCAGCAGTGGGGACAGGGAGACAGATACGCAGTATTTT.

Here the CDR3 DNA reads TGTGCCAGCAGTTTTGCTACAGGGCGTAAGGAGACCCAGTACTTC. Translated, it gives CASSFATGRKETQYF. This chain uses TRBV12-3 or TRBV12-4 with TRBJ2-5, with TRBD1 as a possible D gene (6 bases). The CDR3 length is 15 residues. Trimming stripped 3 bases from V and 5 bases from J, with 16 bases between.

The chain carries TRBV12-3 or TRBV12-4 and TRBJ2-1; D is unresolved. This CDR3 comprises 11 residues. V lost 6 bases and J lost 3, with 3 bases in between. The CDR3 DNA sequence: TGTGCCAGCAGATACTACAATGAGCAGTTCTTC. Its protein is CASRYYNEQFF.

The chain is built from TRBV28 and TRBJ2-7; 8 bases agree with TRBD1. This CDR3 spans 18 amino acids. Trimming cost V 1 base and J 2 bases; bases outside gene matches: 13. Germline CDR1 MDHEN, CDR2 SYDVKM. The CDR3 DNA is TGTGCCAGCAGTTTATCTTATATCGACAGGGGCTACCCCTACGAGCAGTACTTC. Protein product: CASSLSYIDRGYPYEQYF.

The chain links TRBV6-6 to TRBJ2-7; D not certain. V was clipped by 0 bases and J by 2 bases, with 14 bases between them. Germline CDR1 reads MNHNY; CDR2 reads SVGAGI (reference sequence). This CDR3 is 16 amino acids long. Written as DNA, the CDR3 is TGTGCCAGCAGTTACTCCAAGACGTACACGACCTACGAGCAGTACTTC. Protein: CASSYSKTYTTYEQYF.

V gene TRBV20-1 combines with J gene TRBJ1-1, with D possibly matching TRBD1 (6 bases). Trimming cost V 6 bases and J 5 bases, with 19 bases left between them. The germline V gene encodes CDR1 DFQATT and CDR2 SNEGSKA (reference sequence). The CDR3 contains 14 residues. CDR3 in amino acids: CSATVWGPGTEAFF. In DNA, the CDR3 is TGCAGTGCCACCGTCTGGGGGCCGGGGACTGAAGCTTTCTTT.

The V gene is TRBV7-8, the J gene TRBJ1-3; TRBD1 might be the D (5 bases). Germline values: CDR1 SGHVS, CDR2 FQNEAQ. The CDR3 runs 14 residues. V was clipped by 5 bases and J by 8 bases, with 16 bases between them. CDR3 sequence: CASSPSEGIYTIYF. CDR3 bases: TGTGCCAGCAGCCCCAGCGAGGGGATTTACACCATATATTTT.

This clonotype was counted between two and nine times. The CDR3 here is CASSLGTKINTEAFF. The CDR3 coding sequence is TGTGCCAGCAGCTTAGGTACGAAGATCAACACTGAAGCTTTCTTT. This chain connects TRBV7-9 to TRBJ1-1; D gene uncertain. The CDR3 is made up of 15 amino acids. The V gene's germline CDR1 is SEHNR and CDR2 FQNEAQ (reference sequence). V was cut by 1 base and J by 2 bases, with 11 bases left in between.

The sample holds a few counts of this clonotype. The chain has TRBV18 and TRBJ2-3, with 11 bases lining up with TRBD2. The CDR3 runs 16 residues. The germline V gene has CDR1 KGHSH and CDR2 LQKENI. V was pared by 1 base and J by 5 bases, with 5 bases of the junction left unmatched. The CDR3 nucleotides are TGTGCCAGCTCACCACGGTCTAGCGGGGGGCGAGATACGCAGTATTTT. Protein sequence: CASSPRSSGGRDTQYF.

This clonotype has ten or more counts. The chain has TRBV6-1 and TRBJ1-2; D perhaps matches TRBD1 (6 bases). Germline V gives CDR1 MNHNS, CDR2 SASEGT. The CDR3 contains 13 residues. V dropped 7 bases and J dropped 4 bases, with 13 bases sitting between them. For the CDR3, the DNA is TGTGCCAGCACCCCGACAGGCTTCTATGGCTACACCTTC. Translation: CASTPTGFYGYTF.

This clonotype was seen a few times. The chain links TRBV18 to TRBJ2-2; D might be TRBD1 (5 bases). Per germline, CDR1 KGHSH and CDR2 LQKENI. This CDR3 contains 16 residues. Trimming took 0 bases from V and 1 from J, leaving 9 bases between them. The CDR3 here is CASSPPTGLNTGELFF. In DNA form, the CDR3 reads TGTGCCAGCTCACCACCAACAGGTCTGAACACCGGGGAGCTGTTTTTT.

This clonotype was seen only a few times. The chain uses TRBV2 and TRBJ2-5; D unresolved. Germline loops: CDR1 SNHLY, CDR2 FYNNEI. The CDR3 consists of 14 residues. Trimming shortened V by 7 bases and J by 5 bases, and 17 bases separated the two germline ends. CDR3 DNA sequence: TGTGCCAGCAACAGAAACCCCCTTCTGGAGACCCAGTACTTC. Translated, it gives CASNRNPLLETQYF.

At least ten counts were recorded for this clonotype. The chain uses TRBV7-2 and TRBJ1-1; TRBD1 agrees at 7 bases. The V and J ends lost 1 base and 5 bases, in that order; junction bases with no gene match: 4. Germline CDR1 and CDR2: SGHTA and FQGNSA. The CDR3 spans 14 residues. DNA for the CDR3: TGTGCCAGCAGCTTAGGACAGGGCGAAACTGAAGCTTTCTTT. Translated: CASSLGQGETEAFF.

This clonotype showed up many times. The chain couples TRBV3-1 to TRBJ1-6; maybe TRBD1 (6 bases). Germline CDR1 reads LGHDT; CDR2 reads YNNKEL (reference sequence). The CDR3 runs 17 residues. V lost 1 base, J lost 5 bases, and 15 bases lay in between. This CDR3 reads CASSQARVYRDNSPLHF. The CDR3 DNA follows: TGTGCCAGCAGCCAAGCCCGCGTGTACAGGGATAATTCACCCCTCCACTTT.

The chain recombines TRBV6-6 with TRBJ2-2; D is ambiguous. Germline V gene data show CDR1 as MNHNY and CDR2 as SVGAGI (reference sequence). The V end was cut by 0 bases, the J end by 0 bases, with 5 bases between. There are 15 residues in the CDR3. CDR3 bases: TGTGCCAGCAGTTACTCAGGGTCGAACACCGGGGAGCTGTTTTTT. It is translated as CASSYSGSNTGELFF.

This clonotype was seen ten or more times. The chain couples TRBV10-3 to TRBJ1-3; D possibly corresponds to TRBD1 (6 bases). The CDR3 spans 15 residues. CDR1 and CDR2 from the germline V gene are ENHRY and SYGVKD. Between the trimmed V and J ends, which lost 7 bases and 0 bases, there was a span of 13 bases. The CDR3 sequence is CAITTQGGSGNTIYF. CDR3 DNA: TGTGCCATCACCACACAAGGGGGCTCTGGAAACACCATATATTTT.

The rearrangement joins TRBV21-1 to TRBJ2-5; TRBD2, the table's D call, was not compared with the DNA. TRBV21-1 is a listed pseudogene. The CDR3 spans 17 residues. Here the CDR3 reads CASSKLEGQGLQETQYF. The CDR3 DNA reads TGTGCCAGCAGCAAGCTGGAGGGCCAGGGACTCCAAGAGACCCAGTACTTC.

This clonotype was seen only a few times. The V call is TRBV6-2 or TRBV6-3, the J call TRBJ1-1; D unresolved. In germline, CDR1 is MNHEY, CDR2 SVGEGT. V was clipped by 7 bases and J by 0 bases, with 9 bases between them. The CDR3 sequence is 13 residues long. The CDR3 spells CASTTVMNTEAFF. Here the CDR3 DNA reads TGTGCCAGCACCACCGTAATGAACACTGAAGCTTTCTTT.

This clonotype was observed a few times. The rearrangement joins TRBV6-5 to TRBJ1-6; D ambiguous. CDR3 size: 13 residues. The V and J ends lost 0 bases and 9 bases respectively, with 6 bases between them. CDR1 and CDR2 (germline): MNHEY, SVGAGI. CDR3 DNA sequence: TGTGCCAGCAGTTACTCGAGAAGTTCACCCCTCCACTTT. It yields the protein CASSYSRSSPLHF.